Reported below is one T cell receptor (beta chain). The data derive from a study of blood T cell repertoires in COVID-19. On the study more broadly: T cells, B-cell-depleted T cells, or PBMCs provided the cDNA or gDNA that served as material.

Germline V gene data show CDR1 as SEHNR and CDR2 as FQNEAQ (reference sequence). The CDR3 contains 14 residues. V shed 0 bases and J shed 7 bases, with 12 bases lying between them. Clones were sequenced by immunoSEQ multiplex PCR, and TCRdb holds only the in-frame ones, with some missing. The sample contains around 97,000 clones, roughly 87% of which appear only once. What was sequenced was peripheral blood. The V gene is TRBV7-9, the J gene TRBJ2-5; a weak D match, TRBD2 (6 bases). The clonotype was recovered from a woman of 80 years or more in a cohort sampled during active COVID-19. This CDR3 is CASSLAPSRGTQYF. In DNA form, the CDR3 reads TGTGCCAGCAGCTTAGCGCCCTCGCGGGGGACCCAGTACTTC.